The rows below give T cell receptor beta chains drawn from one sample of a study of hypomethylating agent response in myelodysplastic syndrome. Produced via immunoSEQ multiplex PCR; TCRdb's table is partial and in-frame only. The table includes over 950 clones, 77% detected once. Material: bone marrow, obtained before or after starting hypomethylating agent treatment for myelodysplastic syndrome (not recorded which). The source of these receptors is a human donor with myelodysplastic syndrome. CDR3s include the opening cysteine and the closing phenylalanine or tryptophan. The D gene is left open where the match is weak. Clone size is not always given. Where it is, it says once, few, many or a class for expanded clones.

v_gene	abundance	j_gene	d_gene	CDR3nt	CDR3aa
TRBV7-7	-	TRBJ2-5	-	TGTGCCAGCAGCTTAGTTGGGGTCCAAGAGACCCAGTACTTC	CASSLVGVQETQYF
TRBV5-6	-	TRBJ2-1	-	TGTGCCAGCAGCTCCATAGTAGGACCATTAAGCTCCTACAATGAGCAGTTCTTC	CASSSIVGPLSSYNEQFF
TRBV16	-	TRBJ1-2	-	TGTGCCAGCAGCCAGTCCAGAGAAGGCTACACCTTC	CASSQSREGYTF
TRBV19	-	TRBJ2-7	-	TGTGCCAGTAGTCCCCTCGGGTTCTACGAGCAGTACTTC	CASSPLGFYEQYF
TRBV2	-	TRBJ2-1	-	TGTGCCAGCAGTGAGACGAGTTACAATGAGCAGTTCTTC	CASSETSYNEQFF
TRBV6-6	-	TRBJ2-2	-	TGTGCCAGCAGTTACGTTGACAGAGACACCGGGGAGCTGTTTTTT	CASSYVDRDTGELFF
TRBV7-3	-	TRBJ2-3	-	TGTGCCAGCAGCTTAACCGGTGGTGTGGGCACAGATACGCAGTATTTT	CASSLTGGVGTDTQYF
TRBV13	-	TRBJ2-1	TRBD2	TGTGCCAGCAGCTCTACTAGCGGGAGGGCCCCATACAATGAGCAGTTCTTC	CASSSTSGRAPYNEQFF
TRBV19	-	TRBJ1-5	TRBD1	TGTGCCAGTAGGACGACAGGGGGCGCGGGTCAGCCCCAGCATTTT	CASRTTGGAGQPQHF
TRBV7-3	-	TRBJ2-7	TRBD2	TGTGCCAGCAGCTTGGGAGCGGGACCTTACTACGAGCAGTACTTC	CASSLGAGPYYEQYF
TRBV15	-	TRBJ1-5	TRBD1	TGTGCCACCAGCAGCGACAGGGGAGGCAATCAGCCCCAGCATTTT	CATSSDRGGNQPQHF
TRBV6-1	-	TRBJ1-2	TRBD1	TGTGCCAGCAGTGAACAGGGGGTGGGTGGCTACACCTTC	CASSEQGVGGYTF
TRBV2	-	TRBJ1-4	TRBD1	TGTGCCAGCAGGAGCGACAGGGGTATTAATGAAAAACTGTTTTTT	CASRSDRGINEKLFF
TRBV5-4	-	TRBJ1-2	-	TGTGCCAGCAGCAGGGACAACTATGGCTACACCTTC	CASSRDNYGYTF
TRBV2	-	TRBJ2-1	-	TGTGCCAGCAGTGATTTGAGTGCAGAGTTCTTC	CASSDLSAEFF
TRBV27	-	TRBJ1-5	-	TGTGCCAGCAGTTTTAACGGGGATAGCAATCAGCCCCAGCATTTT	CASSFNGDSNQPQHF
TRBV11-3	-	TRBJ2-7	-	TGTGCCAGCAGCTCCGACAACTCCTACGAGCAGTACTTC	CASSSDNSYEQYF
TRBV11-2	once	TRBJ2-4	TRBD1	TGTGCCAGCAGTCTCCGGGACAGACCATTATTTCAGTACTTC	CASSLRDRPLFQYF
TRBV20-1	-	TRBJ1-1	-	TGCAGTGCTAATCACCTTGAAGCTTTCTTT	CSANHLEAFF
TRBV7-9	few	TRBJ1-1	-	TGTGCCAGCAGCGGTCAGGCCTTTGAAGCTTTCTTT	CASSGQAFEAFF
TRBV28	-	TRBJ1-1	-	TGTGCCAGCAGTGCATGGGGGGGGGCTTTCTTT	CASSAWGGAFF
TRBV6-5	few	TRBJ2-1	TRBD2	TGTGCCAGCAGTTACGCGGGGGGGGGGGACAATGAGCAGTTCTTC	CASSYAGGGDNEQFF
TRBV6-1	-	TRBJ1-1	-	TGTGCCAGCAGGGCAGAGAAGAACACTGAAGCTTTCTTT	CASRAEKNTEAFF
TRBV10-3	-	TRBJ2-7	-	TGTGCCATCAGTGAGTCTGAAGGAGCTAGGGACTACGAGCAGTACTTC	CAISESEGARDYEQYF
TRBV2	-	TRBJ1-1	-	TGTGCCAGCAGTGAAGAGGGACGAGGGGGGGAAGCTTTCTTT	CASSEEGRGGEAFF
TRBV18	-	TRBJ2-7	TRBD1	TGTGCCAGCTCACCACCGGTACGACAGGGGAACGAGCAGTACTTC	CASSPPVRQGNEQYF
TRBV10-3	-	TRBJ2-6	-	TGTGCCATCGCTGGGGTCGCCGCCGTCTCTGGGGCCAACGTCCTGACTTTC	CAIAGVAAVSGANVLTF
TRBV7-2	-	TRBJ1-1	-	TGTGCCAGCAGCTTCGGCCGTGAAGCTTTCTTT	CASSFGREAFF
TRBV2	once	TRBJ1-4	-	TGTGCCAGCAGGGGACGTGAAGAAAAACTGTTTTTT	CASRGREEKLFF
TRBV27	-	TRBJ2-1	-	TGTGCCAGCAGTTTATTGGGGAATACCGTATCCAATGAGCAGTTCTTC	CASSLLGNTVSNEQFF
TRBV5-1	once	TRBJ2-7	-	TGCGCCAGCAGCTTGGGGGTCGGGGAGCAGTACTTC	CASSLGVGEQYF
TRBV4-3	-	TRBJ1-3	-	TGCGCCAGCAGCCAAGATAATGATCTAGCGGACAGTTTATTCTCTGGAAACACCATATATTTT	CASSQDNDLADSLFSGNTIYF
TRBV6-5	-	TRBJ2-3	-	TGTGCCAGCAGTCATTGGGATACGCAGTATTTT	CASSHWDTQYF
TRBV7-6	few	TRBJ2-7	-	TGTGCCAGCAGCCCCGGGCCGAACTACGAGCAGTACTTC	CASSPGPNYEQYF
TRBV5-6	-	TRBJ2-1	-	TGTGCCAGCAGCCCTTATTCTTTGTACAATGAGCAGTTCTTC	CASSPYSLYNEQFF